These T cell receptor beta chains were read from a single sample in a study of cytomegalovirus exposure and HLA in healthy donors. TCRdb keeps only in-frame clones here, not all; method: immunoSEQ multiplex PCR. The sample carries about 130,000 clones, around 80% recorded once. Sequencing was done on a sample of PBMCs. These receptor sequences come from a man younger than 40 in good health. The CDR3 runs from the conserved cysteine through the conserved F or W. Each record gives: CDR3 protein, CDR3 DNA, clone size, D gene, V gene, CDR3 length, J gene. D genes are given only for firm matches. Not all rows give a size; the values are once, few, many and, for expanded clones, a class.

CDR3aa: CASSPVQTLAGGDEQFF
CDR3nt: TGTGCCAGCAGCCCCGTCCAAACACTAGCGGGAGGTGATGAGCAGTTCTTC
abundance: -
d_gene: TRBD2
v_gene: TRBV14
len: 17
j_gene: TRBJ2-1

CDR3aa: CASSTDRFSGNTIYF
CDR3nt: TGTGCCAGCAGCACCGATCGGTTCTCTGGAAACACCATATATTTT
abundance: -
d_gene: -
v_gene: TRBV6-5
len: 15
j_gene: TRBJ1-3

CDR3aa: CATRGGREADTQYF
CDR3nt: TGTGCCACCCGGGGGGGCAGGGAGGCAGATACGCAGTATTTT
abundance: -
d_gene: TRBD2
v_gene: TRBV15
len: 14
j_gene: TRBJ2-3

CDR3aa: CASSLGGEQFF
CDR3nt: TGTGCCAGCAGCCTGGGGGGGGAGCAGTTCTTC
abundance: -
d_gene: TRBD2
v_gene: TRBV7-6
len: 11
j_gene: TRBJ2-1

CDR3aa: CASSLSSGYEQYF
CDR3nt: TGTGCCAGCAGCTTAAGTTCCGGCTACGAGCAGTACTTC
abundance: -
d_gene: -
v_gene: TRBV7-9
len: 13
j_gene: TRBJ2-7

CDR3aa: CASSRDRGVREAFF
CDR3nt: TGTGCCAGCAGCCGGGACAGGGGGGTAAGAGAAGCTTTCTTT
abundance: -
d_gene: TRBD1
v_gene: TRBV11-2
len: 14
j_gene: TRBJ1-1

CDR3aa: CASSWGQGTITYEQYF
CDR3nt: TGCGCCAGCAGCTGGGGACAGGGAACGATCACCTACGAGCAGTACTTC
abundance: few
d_gene: TRBD1
v_gene: TRBV5-1
len: 16
j_gene: TRBJ2-7

CDR3aa: CASSWDRYSPLHF
CDR3nt: TGTGCCAGCAGTTGGGACAGATATTCACCCCTCCACTTT
abundance: -
d_gene: TRBD1
v_gene: TRBV27
len: 13
j_gene: TRBJ1-6

CDR3aa: CASSPPDRGEQYF
CDR3nt: TGTGCCAGCTCACCACCCGACAGGGGTGAGCAGTACTTC
abundance: few
d_gene: TRBD1
v_gene: TRBV18
len: 13
j_gene: TRBJ2-7

CDR3aa: CASSLKTGGNQPQHF
CDR3nt: TGTGCCAGCAGTTTAAAGACAGGAGGAAATCAGCCCCAGCATTTT
abundance: -
d_gene: -
v_gene: TRBV27
len: 15
j_gene: TRBJ1-5

CDR3aa: CASSRGGPKGGYTF
CDR3nt: TGTGCCAGCAGTAGGGGGGGCCCCAAGGGTGGCTACACCTTC
abundance: -
d_gene: -
v_gene: TRBV6-4
len: 14
j_gene: TRBJ1-2

CDR3aa: CASSWTRNEQFF
CDR3nt: TGTGCCAGCAGCTGGACTCGCAATGAGCAGTTCTTC
abundance: -
d_gene: -
v_gene: TRBV11-2
len: 12
j_gene: TRBJ2-1

CDR3aa: CASVWGGSNSYEQYF
CDR3nt: TGTGCCAGCGTATGGGGAGGTTCCAACTCCTACGAGCAGTACTTC
abundance: few
d_gene: -
v_gene: TRBV6-1
len: 15
j_gene: TRBJ2-7

CDR3aa: CSSSPTVNTEAFF
CDR3nt: TGTTCCAGCAGCCCCACTGTGAACACTGAAGCTTTCTTT
abundance: -
d_gene: -
v_gene: TRBV7-9
len: 13
j_gene: TRBJ1-1

CDR3aa: CASSPGQGASYNEQFF
CDR3nt: TGCGCCAGCAGCCCCGGACAGGGGGCATCCTACAATGAGCAGTTCTTC
abundance: -
d_gene: TRBD1
v_gene: TRBV4-1
len: 16
j_gene: TRBJ2-1

CDR3aa: CASSLGSGLSYEQYF
CDR3nt: TGTGCCAGCAGCTTAGGTAGCGGCCTCTCCTACGAGCAGTACTTC
abundance: -
d_gene: -
v_gene: TRBV7-2
len: 15
j_gene: TRBJ2-7

CDR3aa: CASSLLIPRDRFYEQYF
CDR3nt: TGTGCCAGCAGTTTACTAATCCCTAGGGACAGGTTCTACGAGCAGTACTTC
abundance: -
d_gene: TRBD1
v_gene: TRBV28
len: 17
j_gene: TRBJ2-7

CDR3aa: CASSYIMGAGELFF
CDR3nt: TGTGCCAGCAGTTACATAATGGGCGCCGGGGAGCTGTTTTTT
abundance: -
d_gene: -
v_gene: TRBV6-5
len: 14
j_gene: TRBJ2-2

CDR3aa: CASSPAGGPGKNIQYF
CDR3nt: TGTGCCAGCAGCCCAGCGGGAGGGCCTGGCAAAAACATTCAGTACTTC
abundance: -
d_gene: TRBD2
v_gene: TRBV27
len: 16
j_gene: TRBJ2-4

CDR3aa: CASRTGNAEAFF
CDR3nt: TGTGCCAGTAGAACAGGGAACGCTGAAGCTTTCTTT
abundance: -
d_gene: -
v_gene: TRBV19
len: 12
j_gene: TRBJ1-1

CDR3aa: CASSPQTGYTGELFF
CDR3nt: TGTGCCAGCAGTCCCCAGACAGGGTACACCGGGGAGCTGTTTTTT
abundance: -
d_gene: TRBD1
v_gene: TRBV27
len: 15
j_gene: TRBJ2-2

CDR3aa: CASSLDGGSPHSSYNEQFF
CDR3nt: TGCGCCAGCAGCTTGGACGGGGGATCCCCTCATAGCTCCTACAATGAGCAGTTCTTC
abundance: medium-sized
d_gene: -
v_gene: TRBV5-1
len: 19
j_gene: TRBJ2-1

CDR3aa: CASSSSGRGVSYEQYF
CDR3nt: TGTGCCAGCAGCTCATCGGGGAGGGGGGTCTCCTACGAGCAGTACTTC
abundance: -
d_gene: -
v_gene: TRBV7-8
len: 16
j_gene: TRBJ2-7

CDR3aa: CARGKEGGGTDTQYF
CDR3nt: TGTGCCAGGGGAAAGGAGGGAGGCGGCACAGATACGCAGTATTTT
abundance: -
d_gene: -
v_gene: TRBV6-8
len: 15
j_gene: TRBJ2-3

CDR3aa: CASSAETGIDEQYF
CDR3nt: TGTGCCAGCAGCGCCGAGACGGGGATCGACGAGCAGTACTTC
abundance: -
d_gene: -
v_gene: TRBV9
len: 14
j_gene: TRBJ2-7

CDR3aa: CASKVHRGSSYEQYF
CDR3nt: TGTGCCAGCAAAGTCCACCGAGGGAGCTCCTACGAGCAGTACTTC
abundance: -
d_gene: -
v_gene: TRBV28
len: 15
j_gene: TRBJ2-7

CDR3aa: CASSFGTGAYNEQFF
CDR3nt: TGTGCCAGCAGCTTTGGGACAGGGGCTTACAATGAGCAGTTCTTC
abundance: once
d_gene: TRBD1
v_gene: TRBV5-4
len: 15
j_gene: TRBJ2-1